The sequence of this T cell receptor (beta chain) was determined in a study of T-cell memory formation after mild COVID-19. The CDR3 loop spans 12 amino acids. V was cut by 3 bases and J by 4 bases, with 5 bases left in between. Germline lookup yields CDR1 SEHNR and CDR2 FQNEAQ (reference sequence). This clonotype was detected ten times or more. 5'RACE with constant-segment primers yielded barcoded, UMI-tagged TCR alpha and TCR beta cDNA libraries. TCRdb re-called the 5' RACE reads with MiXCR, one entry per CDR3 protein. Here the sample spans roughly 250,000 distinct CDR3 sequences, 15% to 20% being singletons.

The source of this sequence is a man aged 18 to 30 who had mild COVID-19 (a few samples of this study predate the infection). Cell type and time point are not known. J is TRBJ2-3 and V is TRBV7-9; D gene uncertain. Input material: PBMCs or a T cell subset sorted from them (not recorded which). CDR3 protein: CASSFGADTQYF. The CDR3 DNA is TGTGCCAGCAGCTTTGGGGCAGATACGCAGTATTTT.